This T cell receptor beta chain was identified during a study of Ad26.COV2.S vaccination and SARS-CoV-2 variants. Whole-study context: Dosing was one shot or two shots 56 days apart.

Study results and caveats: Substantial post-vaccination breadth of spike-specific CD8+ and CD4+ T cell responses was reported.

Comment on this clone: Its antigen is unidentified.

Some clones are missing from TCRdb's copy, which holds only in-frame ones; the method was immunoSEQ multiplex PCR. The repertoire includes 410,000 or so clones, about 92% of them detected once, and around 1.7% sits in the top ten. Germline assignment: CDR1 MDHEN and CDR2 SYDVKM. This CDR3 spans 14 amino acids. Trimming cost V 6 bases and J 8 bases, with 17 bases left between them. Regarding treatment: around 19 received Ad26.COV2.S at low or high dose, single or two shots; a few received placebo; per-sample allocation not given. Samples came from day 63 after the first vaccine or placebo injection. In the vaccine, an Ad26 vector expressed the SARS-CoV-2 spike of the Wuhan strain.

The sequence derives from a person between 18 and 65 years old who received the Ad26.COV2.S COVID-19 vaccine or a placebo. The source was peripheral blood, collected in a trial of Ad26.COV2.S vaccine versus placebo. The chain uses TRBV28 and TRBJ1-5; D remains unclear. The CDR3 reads CASRVERAIKPQHF. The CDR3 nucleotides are TGTGCCAGCAGAGTAGAGAGAGCTATTAAGCCCCAGCATTTT. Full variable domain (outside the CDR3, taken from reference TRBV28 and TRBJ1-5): DVKVTQSSRYLVKRTGEKVFLECVQDMDHENMFWYRQDPGLGLRLIYFSYDVKMKEKGDIPEGYSVSREKKERFSLILESASTNQTSMYLCASRVERAIKPQHFGDGTRLSIL.